The T cell receptor beta chain under discussion was sequenced for a study of identical twins. Findings and limits, study-wide: With monozygotic twins, out-of-frame TCR alpha sharing exceeded what models estimated. The study reached conclusions through statistical analysis that was cross-sectional, not following the same donors.

The CDR3 is made up of 16 amino acids, end residues included. For this clonotype: The antigen is unknown. It is unclear where the CDR3 begins or ends on the DNA, so no DNA is shown, and the CDR3 is as TCRdb lists it.

Template switching, a step in the protocol, added a universal primer site, and cDNA carried unique molecular identifiers. Using its own MiXCR run on the 5' RACE reads, TCRdb lists one record per CDR3 protein. This table has more than 650,000 distinct CDR3 sequences, over 5% appearing once. What was sequenced was naive T cells sorted from blood. This rearrangement joins TRBV12-3 or TRBV12-4 to TRBJ2-1. The sequence derives from a young man in good health. CDR3: CASSLVMGGVRNEQFF.